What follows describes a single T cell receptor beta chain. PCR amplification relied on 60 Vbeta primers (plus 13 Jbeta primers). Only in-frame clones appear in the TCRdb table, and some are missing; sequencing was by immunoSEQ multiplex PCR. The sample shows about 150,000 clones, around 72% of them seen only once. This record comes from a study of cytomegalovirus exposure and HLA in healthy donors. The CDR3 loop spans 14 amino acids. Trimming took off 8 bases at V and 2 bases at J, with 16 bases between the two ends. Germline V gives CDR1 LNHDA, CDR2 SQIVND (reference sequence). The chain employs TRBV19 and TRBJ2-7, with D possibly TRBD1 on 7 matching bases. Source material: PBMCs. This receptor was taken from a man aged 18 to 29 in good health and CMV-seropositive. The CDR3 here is CASSQGGLAYEQYF. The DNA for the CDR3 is TGTGCCAGTTCCCAGGGGGGTCTCGCCTACGAGCAGTACTTC.